These 30 T cell receptor beta chains came from one sample sequenced in a study of T cell repertoires in cytomegalovirus infection. Via MiXCR, TCRdb re-called the reads, giving one row per CDR3 protein. The sample has some 120,000 distinct CDR3 sequences; around 32% are singletons. Their antigens are not known. The sequencing here drew on CD8+ T cells from cultured PBMCs, taken from culture after CMV antigen stimulation. The receptors come from a human donor in good health (CMV status not recorded). Some clones in this sample may be carry-over from other donors' samples.

This rearrangement joins TRBV15 to TRBJ2-7; unclear D gene. The CDR3 runs to 13 residues. Trimming took 2 bases from V and 3 from J, leaving 8 bases between them. Germline CDR1 and CDR2: LNHNV and YYDKDF (reference sequence). The CDR3 DNA follows: TGTGCCACCAGCAGATCCAGGAACTACGAGCAGTACTTC. Amino acid sequence: CATSRSRNYEQYF.

The genes are TRBV4-1 and TRBJ1-6, with D unresolved. The germline gives CDR1 MGHRA, CDR2 YSYEKL. Trimming stripped 0 bases from V and 0 bases from J, with 15 bases between. The CDR3 sequence is 19 residues long. The CDR3 is CASSQDRAESSSYNSPLHF. DNA of the CDR3: TGCGCCAGCAGCCAAGATCGGGCCGAATCAAGCTCCTATAATTCACCCCTCCACTTT.

The chain carries TRBV4-2 and TRBJ1-2; possibly TRBD1 for D (6 bases). CDR3 length: 15 amino acids. V was shortened by 5 bases and J by 3 bases, with 16 bases between the two germline ends. Germline V gives CDR1 LGHNA, CDR2 YNFKEQ. CDR3 in DNA: TGTGCCAGCAGCTCCGATGAGGGGGTTCACTATGGCTACACCTTC. This gives the protein CASSSDEGVHYGYTF.

A few counts support this clonotype. V and J are TRBV15 and TRBJ2-1; D may be TRBD2 (6 bases). The CDR3 contains 16 residues. V shed 0 bases and J shed 2 bases, with 11 bases lying between them. Per germline, CDR1 LNHNV and CDR2 YYDKDF (reference sequence). CDR3 in amino acids: CATSRDRGFPYNEQFF. CDR3 in DNA: TGTGCCACCAGCAGAGATCGGGGGTTCCCCTACAATGAGCAGTTCTTC.

CDR3 amino acids: CASSQDRADLFDGELFF. The DNA of the CDR3 is TGCGCCAGCAGCCAAGATCGGGCGGATCTGTTTGACGGGGAGCTGTTTTTT. The V and J genes are TRBV4-3 and TRBJ2-2, with D uncertain. The CDR3 loop spans 17 amino acids. The germline V gene encodes CDR1 LGHNA and CDR2 YSLEER. Trimming cost V 0 bases and J 7 bases, with 18 bases left between them.

This clonotype occurred a few times. This chain links TRBV4-1 with TRBJ2-6; D possibly uses TRBD1 or TRBD2 (5 bases each). The CDR3 is 17 residues long. Trimming shortened V by 8 bases and J by 3 bases, and 20 bases separated the two germline ends. Germline V gene sequence: CDR1 MGHRA, CDR2 YSYEKL. This CDR3 reads CASHSSPGSGGANVLTF. DNA of the CDR3: TGCGCCAGCCACTCATCGCCAGGGAGTGGTGGGGCCAACGTCCTGACTTTC.

The chain employs TRBV5-1 and TRBJ2-1; tentatively, D is TRBD1 or TRBD2 (5 bases each). Germline V gene lookup returns CDR1 SGHRS and CDR2 YFSETQ. Between the trimmed V and J ends, which lost 3 bases and 5 bases, there was a span of 12 bases. The CDR3 spans 14 residues. CDR3 DNA sequence: TGCGCCAGCAGCTCCGGGACCCTTGACAATGAGCAGTTCTTC. Its translation is CASSSGTLDNEQFF.

This clonotype has ten or more counts. The chain joins TRBV7-2 to TRBJ1-5, with D possibly matching TRBD1 (5 bases). The CDR3 spans 13 residues. Trimming cost V 5 bases and J 8 bases, with 13 bases left between them. Germline V gene data show CDR1 as SGHTA and CDR2 as FQGNSA. The CDR3 here is CASSQQVPEPQHF. CDR3 DNA: TGTGCCAGCAGCCAACAGGTCCCGGAGCCCCAGCATTTT.

The chain recombines TRBV6-4 with TRBJ2-2, with 8 bases fitting TRBD2. Germline lookup yields CDR1 MRHNA and CDR2 SNTAGT. The V and J ends lost 3 bases and 5 bases, in that order; junction bases with no gene match: 8. The CDR3 extends over 16 amino acids. The CDR3 sequence: CASSEGEAGETGELFF. The CDR3 DNA reads as TGTGCCAGCAGTGAGGGAGAAGCGGGGGAAACCGGGGAGCTGTTTTTT.

This clonotype turned up a few times. This rearrangement joins TRBV7-9 to TRBJ2-5; D is perhaps TRBD2 (5 bases). The CDR3 extends over 12 amino acids. CDR1 SEHNR and CDR2 FQNEAQ come from the germline V gene (reference sequence). Trimming took off 7 bases at V and 5 bases at J, with 11 bases between the two ends. The CDR3 DNA follows: TGTGCCAGCATCGGGGTGCGGGAGACCCAGTACTTC. Protein sequence: CASIGVRETQYF.

The J gene is TRBJ2-7, the V gene TRBV6-1; 8 bases are a match to TRBD1. The V gene end was trimmed by 6 bases and the J gene end by 5 bases; junction bases not matched to a gene: 15. Germline-derived CDR1 and CDR2 are MNHNS and SASEGT. CDR3 length: 16 residues. The CDR3 spells CASRVDTGGNWDEQYF. The CDR3 nucleotides read TGTGCCAGCAGGGTAGACACAGGGGGAAACTGGGACGAGCAGTACTTC.

CDR3 DNA: TGTGCCAGCAGCCTCGAGGGTCAGCCCCAGCATTTT. The encoded protein is CASSLEGQPQHF. The chain joins TRBV3-1 to TRBJ1-5; no definite D call. Germline CDR1 and CDR2: LGHDT and YNNKEL (reference sequence). This CDR3 has 12 residues. Trimming stripped 4 bases from V and 6 bases from J, with 7 bases between.

This clonotype was counted between two and nine times. The rearrangement links TRBV7-6 to TRBJ1-1; 8 bases match TRBD1. The germline V gene has CDR1 SGHVS and CDR2 FNYEAQ. The CDR3 extends over 13 amino acids. The trim removed 6 bases at V and 1 base at J, leaving 1 base unmatched. The CDR3 loop is CASRGTGNTEAFF. Here the CDR3 DNA reads TGTGCCAGCAGAGGGACAGGGAACACTGAAGCTTTCTTT. The variable domain in full, with the rest retrieved from reference TRBV7-6 and TRBJ1-1, is GAGVSQSPRYKVTKRGQDVALRCDPISGHVSLYWYRQALGQGPEFLTYFNYEAQQDKSGLPNDRFSAERPEGSISTLTIQRTEQRDSAMYRCASRGTGNTEAFFGQGTRLTVV.

Note on this clonotype: This may stem from a read error, because a much larger clone lies one nucleotide away. V and J are TRBV7-2 and TRBJ2-5; D assignment may be TRBD1 or TRBD2 (5 bases each). V lost 4 bases and J lost 6, with 15 bases in between. The CDR3 is 14 residues long. Germline assignment: CDR1 SGHTA and CDR2 FQGNSA. CDR3 sequence: CASSSLGGSKTQYF. As DNA, the CDR3 is TGTGCCAGCAGCTCCCTTGGGGGTTCCAAGACCCAGTACTTC.

In its sample, this clonotype was seen a few times. V usage is TRBV24-1 and J usage is TRBJ1-5; 11 nucleotides match TRBD1. The CDR3 spans 15 residues. CDR1 KGHDR and CDR2 SFDVKD come from the germline V gene. Trimming at V came to 3 bases and at J to 7 bases, leaving 4 bases not matched to a gene. Written as DNA, the CDR3 is TGTGCCACCAGTGATGGACAGGGGGCACAGCAGCCCCAGCATTTT. Translating gives CATSDGQGAQQPQHF.

V gene TRBV6-2 or TRBV6-3 combines with J gene TRBJ2-1; no reliable D call. Germline CDR1 MNHEY, CDR2 SVGEGT. The CDR3 runs 16 residues. Trimming removed 6 bases from V and 0 bases from J, with 15 bases in between. The CDR3 region has the DNA TGTGCCAGCAGACCAGGACCCTGGAGCTCCTACAATGAGCAGTTCTTC. It codes for CASRPGPWSSYNEQFF.

This chain joins TRBV5-1 and TRBJ1-1, with a weak D call TRBD1 (5 bases). V was cut by 1 base and J by 5 bases, with 12 bases left in between. The CDR3 runs 14 residues. Germline V lookup: CDR1 SGHRS, CDR2 YFSETQ. In nucleotides, the CDR3 is TGCGCCAGCAGCTTGTCGGAGGGGTTGACTGAAGCTTTCTTT. Residues: CASSLSEGLTEAFF. Full variable domain (remainder filled in from reference TRBV5-1 and TRBJ1-1): KAGVTQTPRYLIKTRGQQVTLSCSPISGHRSVSWYQQTPGQGLQFLFEYFSETQRNKGNFPGRFSGRQFSNSRSEMNVSTLELGDSALYLCASSLSEGLTEAFFGQGTRLTVV.

The chain couples TRBV7-9 to TRBJ2-7; no firm D call. The CDR3 is 14 residues long. V gave up 5 bases and J gave up 4 bases, with 15 bases separating them. From germline, CDR1 is SEHNR and CDR2 FQNEAQ (reference sequence). CDR3 loop: CASSPTTSGYEQYF. As DNA, the CDR3 is TGTGCCAGCAGCCCGACGACCTCCGGATACGAGCAGTACTTC.

As DNA, the CDR3 is TGTGCCAGCAGCCCTACTAGCGGGGGGGCGTATGAGCAGTTCTTC. It is translated as CASSPTSGGAYEQFF. This chain joins TRBV7-2 and TRBJ2-1; 13 nucleotides agree with TRBD2. Germline CDR1 reads SGHTA; CDR2 reads FQGNSA. This CDR3 region has 15 residues. V was pared by 5 bases and J by 8 bases, with 6 bases of the junction left unmatched.

In this sample, this clonotype turned up a few times. This chain joins TRBV12-3 or TRBV12-4 and TRBJ2-1, with D perhaps being TRBD1 or TRBD2 (5 bases each). CDR3 length equals 15 residues. V was pared by 3 bases and J by 9 bases, with 18 bases between. CDR3 bases: TGTGCCAGCAGTTTCGGGTATGGGGGTTCTAGTGAGCAGTTCTTC. Its translation: CASSFGYGGSSEQFF.

This chain uses TRBV7-6 with TRBJ1-2; TRBD1 agrees at 7 bases. Germline CDR1 is SGHVS and CDR2 is FNYEAQ. The V gene end was trimmed by 1 base and the J gene end by 6 bases; junction bases not matched to a gene: 8. The CDR3 is 15 residues long. CDR3 nucleotides: TGTGCCAGCAGCTTAGGAGGGGGCGCATCGAATGGCTACACCTTC. Residues: CASSLGGGASNGYTF.

The table lists this clonotype with a few counts. This rearrangement joins TRBV4-1 to TRBJ2-7; D is perhaps TRBD2 (7 bases). Germline V gene sequence: CDR1 MGHRA, CDR2 YSYEKL. CDR3 length: 17 amino acids. V lost 3 bases and J 0 bases, leaving 18 bases between the germline ends. In DNA form, the CDR3 reads TGCGCCAGCAGCCACACTAGGTCGGGGGGCAACTCCTACGAGCAGTACTTC. It specifies CASSHTRSGGNSYEQYF.

This clonotype was observed a handful of times. The rearrangement links TRBV7-2 to TRBJ2-2; D gene ambiguous. Trimming cost V 4 bases and J 4 bases, with 13 bases left between them. Germline V gene sequence: CDR1 SGHTA, CDR2 FQGNSA. This CDR3 is 15 amino acids long. The CDR3 DNA reads as TGTGCCAGCAGCTCCGGCCCTTTTGTCACCGGGGAGCTGTTTTTT. It codes for CASSSGPFVTGELFF.

The chain employs TRBV6-1 and TRBJ2-2; D gene uncertain. The germline CDR1 and CDR2 sequences are MNHNS and SASEGT. With 3 bases removed from V and 0 bases from J, the gap between germline ends came to 11 bases. There are 16 residues in the CDR3. This CDR3 is CASSEDIYSNTGELFF. CDR3 nucleotides: TGTGCCAGCAGTGAGGATATTTATTCGAACACCGGGGAGCTGTTTTTT.

V gene TRBV2 combines with J gene TRBJ1-1, with D possibly being TRBD1 (5 bases). The CDR3 runs 17 residues. Trimming took off 5 bases at V and 4 bases at J, with 23 bases between the two ends. Germline V gene sequence: CDR1 SNHLY, CDR2 FYNNEI. The DNA of the CDR3 is TGTGCCAGCAGTCACGGTGGGGACGGCAATCGGGCCACTGAAGCTTTCTTT. Amino acids: CASSHGGDGNRATEAFF.

This clonotype was counted at least ten times. This chain uses TRBV7-2 with TRBJ1-2; D perhaps matches TRBD1 (6 bases). The CDR3 length is 16 residues. Trimming left V 5 bases short and J 8 bases short, with 24 bases between. Germline V CDR1 and CDR2: SGHTA, FQGNSA. The chain's CDR3 is CASSPSGVGASSGYTF. The CDR3 bases are TGTGCCAGCAGCCCGAGTGGAGTGGGGGCGAGTTCGGGCTACACCTTC. Drawing the rest from reference TRBV7-2 and TRBJ1-2, the complete variable domain is GAGVSQSPSNKVTEKGKDVELRCDPISGHTALYWYRQSLGQGLEFLIYFQGNSAPDKSGLPSDRFSAERTGGSVSTLTIQRTQQEDSAVYLCASSPSGVGASSGYTFGSGTRLTVV.

This clonotype was recorded a few times. CDR3 sequence: CASSYGWGKAYNEQFF. The DNA of the CDR3 is TGTGCCAGCAGTTACGGTTGGGGGAAGGCCTACAATGAGCAGTTCTTC. J is TRBJ2-1 and V is TRBV6-6; either TRBD1 or TRBD2 may fit D (5 bases each). Deletions cut 2 bases from V and 2 bases from J, with 13 bases between. The CDR3 is 16 residues long. Germline CDR1 is MNHNY and CDR2 is SVGAGI (reference sequence).

V and J are TRBV29-1 and TRBJ2-3; no definite D call. The V end was cut by 1 base, the J end by 0 bases, with 11 bases between. The CDR3 has 15 residues. Germline V gene data show CDR1 as SQVTM and CDR2 as ANQGSEA. CDR3 region: CSVEASVPSTDTQYF. CDR3 nucleotides: TGCAGCGTTGAAGCCTCCGTGCCCAGCACAGATACGCAGTATTTT.

This clonotype has at least ten counts. The chain recombines TRBV27 with TRBJ2-1; the D gene could be TRBD1 or TRBD2 (6 bases each). The V end lost 0 bases, the J end lost 2 bases, and 8 bases lay between the germline ends. The CDR3 runs to 15 residues. Germline CDR1 and CDR2: MNHEY and SMNVEV (reference sequence). This CDR3 reads CASSLSGGAYNEQFF. The CDR3 bases are TGTGCCAGCAGTTTATCCGGGGGCGCCTACAATGAGCAGTTCTTC.

This clonotype showed up just once. The chain carries TRBV5-5 and TRBJ2-1; D is undetermined. Germline CDR1 is SGHKS and CDR2 is YYEKEE (reference sequence). CDR3 length equals 16 residues. V lost 0 bases to trimming and J lost 0 bases, with 10 bases between them. The DNA for the CDR3 is TGTGCCAGCAGCTTGGATCAGGCGCTCTCCTACAATGAGCAGTTCTTC. Translation: CASSLDQALSYNEQFF.